These 25 T cell receptor beta chains originate from one sample sequenced in a study of OX40 agonist ivuxolimab in advanced cancers. TCRdb's copy holds only in-frame clones and misses some; the assay was immunoSEQ multiplex PCR. The table has about 71,000 clones, 85% to 95% seen once; the top ten hold about 15%. This sample comprised CD4+ or CD8+ T cells sorted from blood, obtained in a trial of the OX40 agonist ivuxolimab. The receptors stem from an adult with an advanced solid tumor such as melanoma, head and neck, liver or kidney cancer.

V usage is TRBV6-6 and J usage is TRBJ1-1; possibly TRBD1 for D (6 bases). The CDR3 contains 13 residues. CDR1 MNHNY and CDR2 SVGAGI come from the germline V gene (reference sequence). The V gene lost 9 bases and the J gene lost 5 bases, with 16 bases spanning the gap. The CDR3 spells CASRRGGGTEAFF. The CDR3 DNA sequence: TGTGCCAGTCGGAGAGGGGGGGGTACTGAAGCTTTCTTT.

The chain links TRBV29-1 to TRBJ1-1; TRBD1 is a possible D gene (6 bases). V shed 3 bases and J shed 5 bases, with 10 bases lying between them. The CDR3 totals 12 residues. Germline V lookup: CDR1 SQVTM, CDR2 ANQGSEA. The CDR3 is CSVDSGATEAFF. The CDR3 coding sequence is TGCAGCGTTGACTCAGGGGCAACTGAAGCTTTCTTT.

The chain links TRBV9 to TRBJ2-7; no clear D gene. Germline CDR1 is SGDLS and CDR2 is YYNGEE. The CDR3 contains 14 residues. V shed 3 bases and J shed 2 bases, with 12 bases lying between them. The CDR3 loop is CASSDRAIAYEQYF. The CDR3 coding sequence is TGTGCCAGCAGCGACCGGGCCATAGCCTACGAGCAGTACTTC.

The gene calls are TRBV6-5 and TRBJ1-1; D is possibly TRBD1 (6 bases). V was pared by 6 bases and J by 5 bases, with 13 bases between. Germline V gene sequence: CDR1 MNHEY, CDR2 SVGAGI. This CDR3 region has 13 residues. The CDR3 DNA sequence: TGTGCCAGCAGCCAAGGGGGGTGGACTGAAGCTTTCTTT. Encoded protein: CASSQGGWTEAFF.

A single count supports this clone. The chain employs TRBV29-1 and TRBJ1-5; D uncertain. Germline-derived CDR1 and CDR2 are SQVTM and ANQGSEA. V was shortened by 8 bases and J by 0 bases, with 8 bases between the two germline ends. The length of the CDR3 is 12 residues. CDR3 loop: CSPVGSNQPQHF. For the CDR3, the DNA is TGCAGCCCTGTCGGTAGCAATCAGCCCCAGCATTTT.

V and J are TRBV15 and TRBJ1-5; a possible D gene is TRBD1 (6 bases). This CDR3 is built from 16 residues. Trimming removed 0 bases at V and 4 bases at J, with 13 bases between. The germline V gene encodes CDR1 LNHNV and CDR2 YYDKDF (reference sequence). CDR3 sequence: CATSREAFTGNQPQHF. DNA for the CDR3: TGTGCCACCAGCAGAGAGGCATTCACAGGGAATCAGCCCCAGCATTTT. Complete variable domain (other parts from reference TRBV15 and TRBJ1-5): DAMVIQNPRYQVTQFGKPVTLSCSQTLNHNVMYWYQQKSSQAPKLLFHYYDKDFNNEADTPDNFQSRRPNTSFCFLDIRSPGLGDTAMYLCATSREAFTGNQPQHFGDGTRLSIL.

DNA for the CDR3: TGCGCCAGCAGCCAAGACATGCTCGGACTCGCCTACGAGCAGTACTTC. Its translation: CASSQDMLGLAYEQYF. The chain uses TRBV4-3 and TRBJ2-7; D possibly corresponds to TRBD2 (5 bases). From germline, CDR1 is LGHNA and CDR2 YSLEER. This CDR3 comprises 16 residues. V lost 0 bases to trimming and J lost 2 bases, with 14 bases between them.

As regards this clone: In the same sample, other DNA sequences code for this CDR3. The chain carries TRBV27 and TRBJ2-7; D is undetermined. Trimming stripped 0 bases from V and 3 bases from J, with 3 bases between. CDR1 is MNHEY, CDR2 SMNVEV, per germline (reference sequence). This CDR3 is 12 amino acids long. For the CDR3, the DNA is TGTGCCAGCAGTTTATCAGGCTACGAGCAGTACTTC. Translated: CASSLSGYEQYF.

This chain connects TRBV5-8 to TRBJ1-2, with D perhaps matching TRBD1 (5 bases). The ends were cut back, 0 bases at V and 4 bases at J, with 10 bases in the middle. The length of the CDR3 is 14 residues. CDR1 is SGHTS, CDR2 YDEGEE, per germline. In DNA, the CDR3 is TGTGCCAGCAGCTTGGGACAGCAGCTCTATGGCTACACCTTC. Amino acid sequence: CASSLGQQLYGYTF.

As DNA, the CDR3 is TGTGCCAGTAGTCCCGGACAGGGGGTGGGCTACGAGCAGTACTTC. Translating it yields CASSPGQGVGYEQYF. The chain links TRBV19 to TRBJ2-7, with 10 nucleotides matching TRBD1. V gave up 5 bases and J gave up 3 bases; unmatched junction bases: 7. The CDR3 runs to 15 residues. The germline CDR1 and CDR2 sequences are LNHDA and SQIVND (reference sequence).

This chain connects TRBV5-6 to TRBJ1-5, with D perhaps matching TRBD1 (5 bases). CDR3 length: 18 amino acids. Germline-derived CDR1 and CDR2 are SGHDT and YYEEEE. V was cut by 4 bases and J by 1 base, with 21 bases left in between. In nucleotides, the CDR3 is TGTGCCAGCAGCAGGGGTTTAGGCGGGGACTGGAGCAATCAGCCCCAGCATTTT. Encoded protein: CASSRGLGGDWSNQPQHF.

The rearrangement links TRBV10-3 to TRBJ1-4; 8 nucleotides match TRBD1. CDR3 length: 16 residues. V lost 6 bases to trimming and J lost 1 base; unmatched junction nucleotides: 7. The V gene's germline CDR1 is ENHRY and CDR2 SYGVKD. The CDR3 DNA sequence: TGTGCCATCAGGCCCGGACAGGGCGGAACTAATGAAAAACTGTTTTTT. Translation: CAIRPGQGGTNEKLFF.

V and J are TRBV5-1 and TRBJ1-4, with 12 bases that match TRBD1. Trimming took 5 bases from V and 2 from J; bases not matched to a gene: 10. The CDR3 is made up of 18 amino acids. From germline, CDR1 is SGHRS and CDR2 YFSETQ. The CDR3 DNA reads as TGCGCCAGCAGTCCTAGGGGGACAGGGGGCGCGACTAATGAAAAACTGTTTTTT. Translated, it gives CASSPRGTGGATNEKLFF.

The chain couples TRBV30 to TRBJ1-1; 10 bases fit TRBD1. J lost 3 bases, V lost 3 bases, and 7 bases had no gene match. This CDR3 contains 15 residues. Germline CDR1 GTSNPN, CDR2 SVGIG (reference sequence). CDR3 sequence (DNA): TGTGCCTGGAGCGAGACAGGGGGCGTGGACACTGAAGCTTTCTTT. It is translated as CAWSETGGVDTEAFF.

The V gene is TRBV14, the J gene TRBJ1-1; D uncertain. There are 15 residues in the CDR3. Germline V lookup: CDR1 SGHDN, CDR2 FVKESK. V was clipped by 2 bases and J by 11 bases, with 21 bases between them. CDR3 sequence (DNA): TGTGCCAGCAGCCAAACCCCGCGTTGGGGTATCGACGCTTTCTTT. Its protein product is CASSQTPRWGIDAFF.

The rearrangement joins TRBV23-1 to TRBJ1-5; D is unclear. Being an ORF, TRBV23-1 has a function that is uncertain. The CDR3 is made up of 11 amino acids. Trimming left V 0 bases short and J 10 bases short, with 4 bases between. The CDR3: CASSQSTPQHF. CDR3 DNA sequence: TGCGCCAGCAGTCAATCTACCCCCCAGCATTTT.

J is TRBJ1-1 and V is TRBV19; possibly TRBD1 for D (5 bases). The germline V gene encodes CDR1 LNHDA and CDR2 SQIVND (reference sequence). V lost 5 bases, J lost 4 bases, and 17 bases lay in between. This CDR3 comprises 15 residues. CDR3 region: CASSYRLGGGTEAFF. CDR3 bases: TGTGCCAGTAGTTACCGTCTGGGGGGTGGCACTGAAGCTTTCTTT.

The chain carries TRBV9 and TRBJ2-2; 7 bases line up with TRBD1. CDR3 length equals 17 residues. Germline CDR1 SGDLS, CDR2 YYNGEE. V lost 3 bases, J lost 1 base, and 9 bases stayed unmatched. The CDR3 DNA sequence: TGTGCCAGCAGCGGCGATCCGGGACAGCAGAACACCGGGGAGCTGTTTTTT. It is translated as CASSGDPGQQNTGELFF.

J is TRBJ2-5 and V is TRBV28; 10 nucleotides agree with TRBD1. The CDR3 consists of 14 residues. V was pared by 5 bases and J by 4 bases, with 4 bases of the junction left unmatched. Germline V lookup: CDR1 MDHEN, CDR2 SYDVKM. The CDR3 protein is CASSGTGAVETQYF. Written as DNA, the CDR3 is TGTGCCAGCAGTGGGACAGGGGCGGTAGAGACCCAGTACTTC.

The genes are TRBV28 and TRBJ1-1; 10 bases line up with TRBD1. The J segment lost 0 bases and the V segment lost 1 base, leaving 8 bases of the junction unmatched. The CDR3 loop spans 18 amino acids. The V gene's germline CDR1 is MDHEN and CDR2 SYDVKM. The CDR3 loop is CASSLSRGTGAMNTEAFF. CDR3 bases: TGTGCCAGCAGTTTATCGAGAGGGACAGGGGCTATGAACACTGAAGCTTTCTTT.

The J gene is TRBJ2-7, the V gene TRBV7-2; 9 nucleotides align to TRBD2. The J segment lost 6 bases and the V segment lost 4 bases, leaving 13 bases of the junction unmatched. CDR1 is SGHTA, CDR2 FQGNSA, per germline. The CDR3 totals 16 residues. This CDR3 is CASSSPTAGGGGEQYF. The CDR3 coding sequence is TGTGCCAGCAGCTCCCCCACGGCGGGAGGGGGTGGCGAGCAGTACTTC.

The chain links TRBV6-5 to TRBJ1-1, with no clear D. CDR3 length: 13 residues. Germline assignment: CDR1 MNHEY and CDR2 SVGAGI. CDR3 DNA: TGTGCGGTCCTAGTCCCTATGAACACTGAAGCTTTCTTT. As protein: CAVLVPMNTEAFF.

The V and J genes are TRBV23-1 and TRBJ2-7; 11 positions agree with TRBD1. TRBV23-1 is treated as an ORF (open reading frame) with a function not yet certain. This CDR3 contains 19 residues. The junction had 21 bases not matched to a gene; V was cut back by 3 bases and J by 8 bases. The CDR3 coding sequence is TGCGCCAGCAGTCACCCCGGAAGGACAGGGGGCGCTTTGCTACTCCAGCAGTACTTC. Its protein is CASSHPGRTGGALLLQQYF.

The CDR3 sequence: CASSLGQGVSGANVLTF. Written as DNA, the CDR3 is TGTGCCAGCAGTTTGGGACAGGGGGTATCTGGGGCCAACGTCCTGACTTTC. The genes are TRBV27 and TRBJ2-6; 11 bases map to TRBD1. Trimming cost V 3 bases and J 1 base; bases outside gene matches: 2. The CDR3 loop spans 17 amino acids. Germline V lookup: CDR1 MNHEY, CDR2 SMNVEV (reference sequence).

The chain employs TRBV28 and TRBJ2-2, with TRBD2 identical over 14 bases. There are 20 residues in the CDR3. V was pared by 2 bases and J by 5 bases, with 13 bases of the junction left unmatched. CDR1 is MDHEN, CDR2 SYDVKM, per germline. CDR3 sequence: CASSLPGTSGRWVGTGELFF. The CDR3 DNA reads as TGTGCCAGCAGTTTACCCGGGACTAGCGGGAGATGGGTAGGGACCGGGGAGCTGTTTTTT. The variable domain in full, completed from reference TRBV28 and TRBJ2-2, reads DVKVTQSSRYLVKRTGEKVFLECVQDMDHENMFWYRQDPGLGLRLIYFSYDVKMKEKGDIPEGYSVSREKKERFSLILESASTNQTSMYLCASSLPGTSGRWVGTGELFFGEGSRLTVL.